The table lists the clone carrying this T cell receptor beta chain with a few counts. The data belong to a study of patients and donors after allogeneic stem cell transplantation. One entry per CDR3 protein, called by TCRdb with MiXCR from the RT-PCR reads. The table shows roughly 230,000 distinct CDR3 sequences, with roughly an eighth occurring only once. V lost 4 bases and J 7 bases, leaving 12 bases between the germline ends. Germline CDR1 reads SGHKS; CDR2 reads YYEKEE (reference sequence). The CDR3 has 12 residues. The chain carries TRBV5-5 and TRBJ2-7; D call uncertain. The sequencing input was blood, either unsorted or a sorted T cell fraction (not recorded which). This receptor was identified in a human donor who was either an allogeneic HSCT recipient or a stem cell or donor lymphocyte infusion donor (not recorded which). It is not recorded whose cells these are; they may come from a transplant donor. The CDR3 DNA follows: TGTGCCAGCAGCCCCCAACTTCGGGAGCAGTACTTC. This encodes CASSPQLREQYF.